The following is a T cell receptor (beta chain) sequence with its context. The specificity of this receptor is unknown. Base-call qualities are not available, and no considerably larger clone is one nucleotide away. The sample comes from a study of long-term antiretroviral therapy in people with HIV (dated by TCRdb to the early 2020s). About the study as a whole: Collection of the earliest samples took place about a decade ahead of the 2015 WHO recommendation for immediate ART, at a time when ART was typically delayed until CD4 counts fell. This retrospective serial study examined whether starting ART and sustained HIV suppression were associated with changes in the composition and diversity of the TRB repertoire in peripheral blood. From 25 to 30 adults with confirmed HIV infection, the cohort provided approximately 190 cryopreserved PBMC samples, gathered serially across a mean of around six years (range 1-12). Among the approximately 30 participants with HIV, about a dozen were female. No cross-contamination during QIAcube processing turned up in test extractions that ran a monoclonal T-cell line alongside approximately 35 polyclonal samples.

Clipping removes 3 bases from V and 4 bases from J, with 4 as the unmatched junction base count. CDR3 length: 15 amino acids, cysteine to phenylalanine. Just the 45-base CDR3 DNA is kept, in frame starting at base 1. The germline V gene encodes CDR1 GTSNPN and CDR2 SVGIG (reference sequence). Inclusion was restricted to participants for whom at least one PBMC sample before ART initiation and at least two post-ART samples were available. Treatment was received in the United States of America by all participants with HIV. Before DNA extraction, cryopreserved samples containing roughly 0.9-11 million PBMC were thawed and washed. At the time of the earliest PBMC sample, participants with HIV were aged between roughly 20 and 60 years. PBMC samples were contributed by each participant from 1-4 timepoints before ART initiation and 2-8 timepoints after ART initiation, with a median of 7 samples. Serial HIV viral load, CD4+ T-cell count, ART history and demographic data were obtained for every participant. Genomic DNA was extracted from unsorted PBMC with a Qiagen kit on a QIAcube, processed in batches of 12 samples.

The immunoSEQ hsTCRB v3.0 assay was used at survey level resolution to sequence the TRB variable region. The target sequencing depth for TRB was about 40,000-55,000 T-cell genomes per sample. Pooled TRB libraries were sequenced on an Illumina MiSeq with a v3 150-cycle kit. Per the authors' processing: Analysis of repertoires was carried out in R inside a reproducible Nextflow workflow spanning QC, data transformation and analysis. Custom analyses were implemented in LymphoSeq2, an R package for AIRR-Seq data exploration. After excluding a few samples that yielded fewer than 5000 total TRB sequences, approximately 180 HIV repertoires remained for analysis. Among the approximately 180 HIV repertoires that were kept, around 60 were collected before ART initiation and more than 120 were collected after ART initiation. Repertoires were downsampled to 5000 TRB nucleotide sequences, and summary statistics were averaged over 100 downsampling iterations. TRB sequences were retained for analysis only if CDR3 regions of at least seven amino acids were present. Two measures captured diversity: a Shannon entropy-derived clonality score and the Gini coefficient. In repertoire networks, the top 5000 CDR3 amino acid sequences were linked whenever an edit distance of one separated two sequences. For TRB CDR3 amino acid sequences, antigen specificity groups and MHC restriction were predicted with GLIPH2. To flag known associations with CMV, EBV, HIV or tissue antigens, CDR3 amino acid sequences were compared against VDJdb and McPAS-TCR. Pre-ART, post-ART and control groups were compared with Wilcoxon signed-rank tests and Holm-Bonferroni correction. Here the immuneACCESS table is served through TCRdb, limited to in-frame sequences with V and J called. Missing clones are a known gap in these copies; in checked studies unresolved V genes cover under half, and the rest lacks a known reason. V, J and clone size are taken as reported in that table, and D and trimming were inferred from the DNA itself. Within this sample are about 28,000 clones, with about 77% of them counted one time only. About 10% of the sample is taken by the ten largest.

The full study reports these points: Expanded TRB clones identified before ART initiation dominated the repertoire at all time points, although this dominance fluctuated and declined in many PLHIV after ART. ART initiation was associated with a significant increase in TRB diversity, but diversity stayed significantly below transplant donor controls even after long-term ART. Compared with controls, HIV repertoires had narrower CDR3 length ranges, and the network structure pointed to an antigen-experienced repertoire that shifted only slightly toward naive after ART. Inferences about post-ART repertoire changes are limited because no data were available on ART adherence, viral resistance or therapy changes. Unsorted PBMC were profiled instead of sorted CD4+ and CD8+ T cells because pre-ART samples had limited cell numbers. The samples span the years 2004 to 2017, and the ART regimens used at that time may not be as effective as current regimens. Since PBMC availability was limited, sequencing covered only the TCR beta chain, with no alpha chain pairing.

This TCR was recovered from a man aged 18 to 30 with HIV. Here the chain combines TRBV30 and TRBJ2-1, with 12 bases in between that match TRBD2. The material was unsorted PBMCs, obtained 1.5 years before starting antiretroviral therapy. This receptor carries the CDR3 CAWSILAGGYNEQFF. The nucleotide sequence is TGTGCCTGGAGCATACTAGCGGGAGGATACAATGAGCAGTTCTTC.